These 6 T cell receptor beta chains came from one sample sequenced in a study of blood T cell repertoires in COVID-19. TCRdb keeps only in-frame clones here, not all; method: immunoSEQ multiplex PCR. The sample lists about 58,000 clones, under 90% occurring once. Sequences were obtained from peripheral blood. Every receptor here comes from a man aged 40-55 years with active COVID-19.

In DNA form, the CDR3 reads TGTGCCAGCAGACAGGGGGAAAGTCAGCCCCAGCATTTT. Its protein is CASRQGESQPQHF. The chain couples TRBV2 to TRBJ1-5, with 8 bases aligning to TRBD1. CDR1 is SNHLY, CDR2 FYNNEI, per germline. The CDR3 runs 13 residues. The J segment lost 6 bases and the V segment lost 6 bases, leaving 4 bases of the junction unmatched.

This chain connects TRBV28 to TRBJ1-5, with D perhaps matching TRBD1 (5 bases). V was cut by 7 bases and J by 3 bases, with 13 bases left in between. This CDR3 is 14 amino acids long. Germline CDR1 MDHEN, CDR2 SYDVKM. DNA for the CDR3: TGTGCCAGCACCCTATCCAGGGTCAATCAGCCCCAGCATTTT. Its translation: CASTLSRVNQPQHF.

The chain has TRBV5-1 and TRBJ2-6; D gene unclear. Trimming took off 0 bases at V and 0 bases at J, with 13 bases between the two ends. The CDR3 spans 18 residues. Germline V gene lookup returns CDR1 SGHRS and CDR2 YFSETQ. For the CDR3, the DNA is TGCGCCAGCAGCTTGGTAGGTTTGGGCCGCTCTGGGGCCAACGTCCTGACTTTC. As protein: CASSLVGLGRSGANVLTF.

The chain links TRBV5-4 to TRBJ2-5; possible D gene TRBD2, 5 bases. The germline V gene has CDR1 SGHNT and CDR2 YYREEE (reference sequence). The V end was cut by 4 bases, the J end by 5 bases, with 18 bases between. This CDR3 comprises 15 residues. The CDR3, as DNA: TGTGCCAGCAGCCGCGCCCCTACCCGCGGGGAGACCCAGTACTTC. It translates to CASSRAPTRGETQYF.

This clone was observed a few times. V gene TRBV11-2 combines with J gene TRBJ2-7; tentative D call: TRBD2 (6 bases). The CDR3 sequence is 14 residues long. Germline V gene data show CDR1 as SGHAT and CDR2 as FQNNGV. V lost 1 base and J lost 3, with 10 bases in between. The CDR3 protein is CASSLARGSYEQYF. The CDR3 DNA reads TGTGCCAGCAGCTTAGCTCGGGGGAGCTACGAGCAGTACTTC.

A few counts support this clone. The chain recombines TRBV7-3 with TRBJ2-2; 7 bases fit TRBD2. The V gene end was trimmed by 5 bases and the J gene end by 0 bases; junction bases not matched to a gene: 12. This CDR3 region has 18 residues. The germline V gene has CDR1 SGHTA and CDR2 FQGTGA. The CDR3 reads CASSMTSSSGTNTGELFF. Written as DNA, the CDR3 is TGTGCCAGCAGCATGACTAGCTCATCTGGAACGAACACCGGGGAGCTGTTTTTT.